The source of this T cell receptor beta chain is a study of beta chain features in type 1 diabetes. One heparinised blood draw averaging approximately 0.11 L was given by each donor. Cells sorted by CD45RO/CCR7/CD25/CD127/CD95/CD27 comprised CD4+ naive, central memory, regulatory and stem cell-like memory cells. The germline gives CDR1 SEHNR, CDR2 FQNEAQ (reference sequence). This CDR3 contains 17 residues. V was clipped by 5 bases and J by 7 bases; unmatched bases: 16. The entirety of the isolated RNA underwent reverse transcription, so expressed TCRB transcripts were sequenced. Only in-frame clones appear in the TCRdb table, and some are missing; sequencing was by immunoSEQ multiplex PCR. The data show almost 350,000 clones, about 18% seen once.

The sequence was obtained from a woman younger than 30 in good health. Sequenced input: naive CD4+ T cells from blood. The chain carries TRBV7-9 and TRBJ2-4; 8 bases align to TRBD2. Here the CDR3 DNA reads TGTGCCAGCAGCCCTTGGGGGTCCGGGAGGGCCCAGAACATTCAGTACTTC. It specifies CASSPWGSGRAQNIQYF.